The T cell receptor (beta chain) described here comes from a study of CD8 T cells in Susac syndrome. RNA, at about 0.5 to 1 ug, was reverse transcribed with random hexamers. TCRdb recomputed calls from the immunoSEQ multiplex PCR reads with MiXCR, one row per CDR3 protein. The sample has 150,000 to 200,000 distinct CDR3 sequences; just under 95% are singletons. This CDR3 spans 16 amino acids. V was clipped by 4 bases and J by 4 bases; unmatched bases: 13. Germline CDR1 SQVTM, CDR2 ANQGSEA. V and J are TRBV29-1 and TRBJ2-5; TRBD1 matches 9 bases. The TCR comes from a human donor in good health. Sample: CD4+ T cells from PBMCs. The CDR3, as DNA: TGCAGCGTTGGCGGCCTGGGGGACAGGGATCGAGAGACCCAGTACTTC. This gives the protein CSVGGLGDRDRETQYF.